This T cell receptor beta chain was observed in a study of control samples from healthy donors and cancer patients. The germline V gene has CDR1 SEHNR and CDR2 FQNEAQ (reference sequence). V lost 1 base to trimming and J lost 0 bases, with 7 bases between them. The CDR3 covers 15 residues. Clones were sequenced by immunoSEQ multiplex PCR, and TCRdb holds only the in-frame ones, with some missing. The table shows around 75,000 clones, with approximately 92% occurring only once. The clonotype was recovered from a woman aged 60 to 75 in good health. The chain carries TRBV7-9 and TRBJ1-3; D uncertain. The material sequenced was blood. In DNA form, the CDR3 reads TGTGCCAGCAGCTTAGGAACCCGCTCTGGAAACACCATATATTTT. As protein: CASSLGTRSGNTIYF. Full variable domain (outside the CDR3, taken from reference TRBV7-9 and TRBJ1-3): DTGVSQNPRHKITKRGQNVTFRCDPISEHNRLYWYRQTLGQGPEFLTYFQNEAQLEKSRLLSDRFSAERPKGSFSTLEIQRTEQGDSAMYLCASSLGTRSGNTIYFGEGSWLTVV.